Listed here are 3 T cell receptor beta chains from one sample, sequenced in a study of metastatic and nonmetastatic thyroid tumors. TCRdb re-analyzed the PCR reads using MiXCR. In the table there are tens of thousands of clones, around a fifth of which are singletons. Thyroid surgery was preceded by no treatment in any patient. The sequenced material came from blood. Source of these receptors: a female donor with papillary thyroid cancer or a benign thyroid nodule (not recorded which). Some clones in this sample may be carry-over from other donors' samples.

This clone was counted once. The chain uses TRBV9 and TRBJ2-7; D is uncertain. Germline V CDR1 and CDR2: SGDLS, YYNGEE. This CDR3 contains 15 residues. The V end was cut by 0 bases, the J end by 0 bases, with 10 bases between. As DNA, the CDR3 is TGTGCCAGCAGCGTAGAGGAAGGGCTCTCCTACGAGCAGTACTTC. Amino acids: CASSVEEGLSYEQYF.

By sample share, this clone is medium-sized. CDR3 DNA: TGTGCCAGCAGTTTAGGACAGCCTTCCAAGTTCTTC. Translated, it gives CASSLGQPSKFF. The V call is TRBV28, the J call TRBJ2-1; tentatively, D is TRBD1 (6 bases). The germline V gene encodes CDR1 MDHEN and CDR2 SYDVKM. The CDR3 length is 12 residues. Trimming cost V 2 bases and J 14 bases, with 13 bases left between them.

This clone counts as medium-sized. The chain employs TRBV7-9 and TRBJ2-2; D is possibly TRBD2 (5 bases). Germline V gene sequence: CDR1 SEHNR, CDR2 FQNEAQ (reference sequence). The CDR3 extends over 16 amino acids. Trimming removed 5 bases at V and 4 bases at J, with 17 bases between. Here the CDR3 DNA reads TGTGCCAGCAGCCGAGGACTCCGACTACTCACCGGGGAGCTGTTTTTT. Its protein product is CASSRGLRLLTGELFF.